Described below is a single TCR beta chain sequence and its context. The antigen is unknown. This sample was taken from a study of T cell responses to AZD1222 COVID-19 vaccine. Assay used: immunoSEQ multiplex PCR; TCRdb lists only in-frame clones, some missing. The sample includes 140,000 or so clones, 85% to 95% seen only once; the top ten take 10% to 15%. Broader study findings: Just a handful of AZD1222 recipients tested seropositive at baseline.

This receptor was identified in an adult who had recovered from COVID-19. The source was peripheral blood, collected after recovery from COVID-19.

The CDR3 DNA reads TGCGCCAGCAGCCAAGAAAGTCAGAAGGTAGATACGCAGTATTTT. Encoded protein: CASSQESQKVDTQYF. V and J are TRBV4-1 and TRBJ2-3, with D hard to call. This CDR3 spans 15 amino acids. V was trimmed by 0 bases and J by 5 bases, leaving 12 bases between them. Germline assignment: CDR1 MGHRA and CDR2 YSYEKL.